This TCR beta chain derives from a study of T cell changes during pregnancy in multiple sclerosis. This table comes from immunoSEQ multiplex PCR, and its TCRdb copy is limited to in-frame clones, with some not included. The sample has tens of thousands of clones; about nine tenths are singletons. The germline CDR1 and CDR2 sequences are MNHEY and SMNVEV (reference sequence). V lost 1 base, J lost 1 base, and 19 bases stayed unmatched. The CDR3 consists of 21 residues. J is TRBJ1-5 and V is TRBV27; 7 bases are shared with TRBD1. The source material was peripheral blood, sampled after pregnancy. This clonotype was obtained from a female donor in good health, enrolled as a control in a pregnancy study. This CDR3 reads CASSLFTGGAGGRKSNQPQHF. The CDR3 coding sequence is TGTGCCAGCAGTTTATTCACGGGTGGGGCAGGGGGAAGGAAAAGCAATCAGCCCCAGCATTTT.